This TCR beta chain was identified during a study of regulatory T cells in long-lasting Graves disease. This CDR3 has 13 amino acids. Trimming cost V 2 bases and J 5 bases, with 10 bases left between them. The germline V gene encodes CDR1 GTSNPN and CDR2 SVGIG (reference sequence). Time point reported: newly diagnosed GD, antithyroid drugs for less than 3 months. Scientists built the TCR library using RNA that was extracted from PBMCs. Through Arm-PCR of CDR3 regions and iRepertoire HTBI primers, TCR beta libraries were built. TCRdb called the multiplex PCR reads again in MiXCR, with one record for every CDR3 protein. The table has over 400,000 distinct CDR3 sequences, 11% to 15% seen once; the top ten hold around a sixth. This clonotype was seen a handful of times. This same sample was also taken into another study, of T cells in Graves' hyperthyroidism and ophthalmopathy.

This TCR was recovered from a woman aged 45-60 years with Graves disease. V is TRBV30 and J is TRBJ1-5; D call uncertain. The sequencing used peripheral blood mononuclear cells (PBMCs), collected at new diagnosis, from a patient treated with antithyroid drugs. The CDR3 here is CAWSPLSDQPQHF. The CDR3 coding sequence is TGTGCCTGGAGTCCCCTCAGTGATCAGCCCCAGCATTTT.